This T cell receptor (beta chain) was observed in a study of blood T cells in healthy people across ages. Findings and limits, study-wide: A greater number of naive CD4+ cells and higher diversity distinguished long-lived donors from aged donors. Donor CMV status was unknown, possibly confounding expanded clonotype changes. Naive T cell percentage showed a strong correlation with TCR beta diversity.

A sample-barcoded 5' primer and a J-beta primer mix were used in a second PCR of about 7 to 12 cycles. TCRdb reprocessed the 5' RACE reads with MiXCR, giving one entry per CDR3 protein. Of approximately 1,700,000 distinct CDR3 sequences in the sample, about 39% were seen once. The germline CDR1 and CDR2 sequences are SGHDN and FVKESK. This CDR3 is 15 amino acids long. J was trimmed by 2 bases and V by 4 bases; bases with no gene match: 7. This clonotype was seen a few times. Antigen: not known. The material sequenced was blood. The chain employs TRBV14 and TRBJ1-2; 7 bases agree with TRBD1. The clonotype originates from a human donor in good health. CDR3 loop: CASSLRTGPNYGYTF. CDR3 sequence (DNA): TGTGCCAGCAGCCTCCGGACAGGACCCAACTATGGCTACACCTTC.